The 7 T cell receptor beta chains listed next were all sequenced from one sample in a study of blood T cell repertoires in COVID-19. The assay was immunoSEQ multiplex PCR, and TCRdb's table has in-frame clones only and misses some. The sample holds 200,000 to 250,000 clones, about 79% seen once. The sample taken for sequencing was PBMCs or T cells enriched from blood (not recorded which). The receptors come from a woman in her sixties or seventies who had recovered from COVID-19.

The chain is built from TRBV7-9 and TRBJ1-4; TRBD1 agrees at 10 bases. The J segment lost 8 bases and the V segment lost 5 bases, leaving 5 bases of the junction unmatched. CDR3 length equals 14 residues. Germline CDR1 is SEHNR and CDR2 is FQNEAQ (reference sequence). The CDR3 protein is CASSGDRGREKLFF. The CDR3 DNA reads as TGTGCCAGCAGCGGGGACAGGGGTCGAGAAAAACTGTTTTTT.

J is TRBJ2-6 and V is TRBV7-9; 11 nucleotides agree with TRBD1. Per germline, CDR1 SEHNR and CDR2 FQNEAQ (reference sequence). The CDR3 length is 18 residues. The ends lost 8 bases at V and 0 bases at J; junction bases unmatched: 9. CDR3 protein: CASVGSGTGGSGANVLTF. In DNA form, the CDR3 reads TGTGCCAGCGTAGGCTCAGGGACAGGGGGCTCTGGGGCCAACGTCCTGACTTTC.

This chain uses TRBV19 with TRBJ2-1; TRBD2 aligns across 8 bases. The CDR3 length is 17 residues. Germline CDR1 LNHDA, CDR2 SQIVND (reference sequence). J lost 4 bases, V lost 5 bases, and 13 bases had no gene match. CDR3 coding DNA: TGTGCCAGTAGTCCTCCCTCGCCTAGCGGGCGATACAATGAGCAGTTCTTC. The encoded protein is CASSPPSPSGRYNEQFF.

The genes are TRBV6-5 and TRBJ1-1, with D hard to call. CDR3 length equals 15 residues. From germline, CDR1 is MNHEY and CDR2 SVGAGI. With 0 bases removed from V and 9 bases from J, the gap between germline ends came to 17 bases. The CDR3 region has the DNA TGTGCCAGCAGTTACTCTGCCGGCCGGGAGTCCCAAGCTTTCTTT. It is translated as CASSYSAGRESQAFF.

V and J are TRBV19 and TRBJ1-6, with 10 bases aligning to TRBD1. CDR3 length: 14 amino acids. The V gene end was trimmed by 6 bases and the J gene end by 6 bases; junction bases not matched to a gene: 2. The V gene's germline CDR1 is LNHDA and CDR2 SQIVND (reference sequence). The CDR3 DNA follows: TGTGCCAGTAGCCGGGACAGGGGTAATTCACCCCTCCACTTT. It codes for CASSRDRGNSPLHF.

The chain links TRBV4-2 to TRBJ1-2, with TRBD1 identical over 9 bases. Germline CDR1 and CDR2: LGHNA and YNFKEQ. Trimming took 0 bases from V and 7 from J; bases not matched to a gene: 9. This CDR3 spans 16 amino acids. CDR3 loop: CASSQEYRGPLSGYTF. In nucleotides, the CDR3 is TGTGCCAGCAGCCAAGAGTACAGGGGGCCTTTAAGTGGCTACACCTTC.

This chain uses TRBV7-9 with TRBJ2-4, with 9 nucleotides matching TRBD1. CDR3 size: 17 residues. Losses at the gene ends were 0 bases for V and 3 bases for J; bases not matched to a gene: 6. Per germline, CDR1 SEHNR and CDR2 FQNEAQ (reference sequence). DNA of the CDR3: TGTGCCAGCAGCTTAGCTAACCGGGACAGGGTCAAAAACATTCAGTACTTC. Residues: CASSLANRDRVKNIQYF. Looking up the rest from reference TRBV7-9 and TRBJ2-4 gives the full variable domain: DTGVSQNPRHKITKRGQNVTFRCDPISEHNRLYWYRQTLGQGPEFLTYFQNEAQLEKSRLLSDRFSAERPKGSFSTLEIQRTEQGDSAMYLCASSLANRDRVKNIQYFGAGTRLSVL.